These T cell receptor beta chains were read from a single sample in a study of shared clonotypes between healthy human individuals. TCRdb keeps only in-frame clones here, not all; method: immunoSEQ multiplex PCR. The sample includes more than 2,000,000 clones, about 92% seen only once; the top ten take over 0.12%. Sequencing input: naive CD4+ T cells sorted from blood. The receptors stem from a man younger than 35 in good health. Each CDR3 is given with its conserved first and last residue. D genes are given only for firm matches. Where a row states a size, it is once, few, many or the class of an expanded clone; other rows omit it.

TRBJ2-3 | 14 | . | . | TRBV29-1 | CRDFGAGVQGTQYF | TGCAGGGATTTCGGGGCAGGCGTACAAGGTACGCAGTATTTT
TRBJ2-5 | 15 | . | . | TRBV7-3 | CASSLNPAAQETQYF | TGTGCCAGCAGCTTAAACCCGGCAGCCCAAGAGACCCAGTACTTC
TRBJ2-7 | 15 | . | . | TRBV9 | CASSVDSGPPYEQYF | TGTGCCAGCAGCGTAGACAGCGGACCCCCCTACGAGCAGTACTTC
TRBJ2-1 | 16 | . | . | TRBV5-1 | CASSPGAVLSYNEQFF | TGCGCCAGCAGCCCGGGGGCGGTACTCTCCTACAATGAGCAGTTCTTC
TRBJ1-5 | 13 | . | . | TRBV29-1 | CSVMYPGLEAQHF | TGCAGCGTTATGTACCCAGGGTTAGAGGCCCAGCATTTT
TRBJ1-1 | 14 | . | . | TRBV7-2 | CASSSRLMNTEAFF | TGTGCCAGCAGCTCCAGGCTAATGAACACTGAAGCTTTCTTT
TRBJ1-6 | 14 | TRBD1 | . | TRBV6-5 | CASRRTTGLSPLHF | TGTGCCAGCAGGCGGACGACAGGGCTCTCACCCCTCCACTTT
TRBJ2-5 | 12 | . | . | TRBV18 | CASSGQRETQYF | TGTGCCAGCTCAGGACAGCGAGAGACCCAGTACTTC
TRBJ1-1 | 13 | . | few | TRBV2 | CASSERQYTEAFF | TGTGCCAGCAGTGAAAGACAGTACACTGAAGCTTTCTTT
TRBJ1-5 | 14 | TRBD1 | . | TRBV19 | CASSRDRDSQPQHF | TGTGCCAGTAGCCGGGACAGGGACTCTCAGCCCCAGCATTTT
TRBJ1-1 | 14 | TRBD1 | few | TRBV12-5 | CASARQGAGTEAFF | TGTGCTAGTGCCCGACAGGGGGCAGGGACTGAAGCTTTCTTT
TRBJ1-6 | 14 | . | . | TRBV10-2 | CATRDRQYGSPLHF | TGCGCCACCCGAGACAGACAGTATGGTTCACCCCTCCACTTT
TRBJ2-7 | 14 | TRBD2 | . | TRBV5-5 | CASSTGLDNYEQYF | TGTGCCAGCAGCACGGGACTAGATAACTACGAGCAGTACTTC
TRBJ2-2 | 14 | TRBD1 | . | TRBV30 | CAWVTGVNTGELFF | TGTGCCTGGGTCACAGGGGTGAACACCGGGGAGCTGTTTTTT
TRBJ1-5 | 13 | . | few | TRBV19 | CASSIARGQPQHF | TGTGCCAGTAGTATAGCTCGAGGACAGCCCCAGCATTTT
TRBJ2-1 | 15 | TRBD1 | . | TRBV6-6 | CASSTQGASHNEQFF | TGTGCCAGCAGTACACAGGGGGCTTCCCACAATGAGCAGTTCTTC
TRBJ2-3 | 18 | . | . | TRBV9 | CASSGRRKPGLGGDTQYF | TGTGCCAGCAGCGGAAGACGTAAACCGGGACTAGGGGGCGATACGCAGTATTTT
TRBJ1-5 | 16 | TRBD1 | . | TRBV28 | CASSSPDRVPVQPQHF | TGTGCCAGCAGTTCCCCCGACAGGGTCCCGGTCCAGCCCCAGCATTTT
TRBJ1-6 | 15 | . | few | TRBV27 | CASRFDGPYNSPLHF | TGTGCCAGCAGGTTTGATGGTCCCTATAATTCACCCCTCCACTTT
TRBJ2-3 | 15 | . | . | TRBV29-1 | CSANEGLGTNAAQYF | TGCAGCGCCAATGAGGGACTGGGTACAAATGCAGCGCAGTATTTT
TRBJ2-3 | 13 | . | once | TRBV9 | CASSVGFADTQYF | TGTGCCAGCAGCGTAGGGTTCGCAGATACGCAGTATTTT
TRBJ1-2 | 18 | TRBD1 | . | TRBV19 | CASSGDRAQPNNDYGYTF | TGTGCCAGTAGCGGAGACAGGGCCCAGCCGAATAACGACTATGGCTACACCTTC
TRBJ2-1 | 15 | . | . | TRBV4-1 | CASSQGHLSYNEQFF | TGCGCCAGCAGCCAAGGACATCTCTCTTACAATGAGCAGTTCTTC
TRBJ2-7 | 16 | TRBD2 | . | TRBV6-1 | CASSQGGLAGTYGQYF | TGTGCCAGCAGTCAAGGGGGACTAGCGGGAACTTACGGGCAGTACTTC
TRBJ2-3 | 16 | TRBD2 | . | TRBV27 | CASSLVLAGGPGTQYF | TGTGCCAGCAGTTTAGTACTAGCGGGAGGGCCGGGTACGCAGTATTTT
TRBJ2-7 | 13 | . | . | TRBV28 | CASSPPGSYEQYF | TGTGCCAGCAGCCCCCCGGGATCCTACGAGCAGTACTTC
TRBJ2-7 | 13 | . | . | TRBV6-1 | CASSGGGSYEQYF | TGTGCCAGCAGTGGAGGGGGCTCCTACGAGCAGTACTTC
TRBJ1-1 | 24 | TRBD1 | . | TRBV27 | CASSHLFPHHPPNGRTGMDTEAFF | TGTGCCAGCAGTCACCTCTTTCCTCACCATCCTCCCAACGGGCGGACAGGGATGGACACTGAAGCTTTCTTT
TRBJ2-2 | 12 | . | . | TRBV5-1 | CASSLEGRELFF | TGCGCCAGCAGCTTGGAAGGACGGGAGCTGTTTTTT
TRBJ2-7 | 19 | TRBD1 | . | TRBV5-1 | CASSLLPRDSDLELYEQYF | TGCGCCAGCAGCTTATTACCCCGGGACAGCGATTTAGAACTCTACGAGCAGTACTTC
TRBJ2-7 | 14 | TRBD2 | . | TRBV7-9 | CASSFGTSGYEQYF | TGTGCCAGCAGCTTCGGGACTAGCGGCTACGAGCAGTACTTC
TRBJ2-5 | 16 | . | . | TRBV25-1 | CASSDPGQGSVQTQYF | TGTGCCAGCAGTGACCCGGGGCAGGGGAGCGTGCAGACCCAGTACTTC
TRBJ2-6 | 22 | TRBD1 | . | TRBV5-1 | CASSLIGSGGDRDPSGANVLTF | TGCGCCAGCAGCTTGATAGGTAGTGGTGGGGACAGGGACCCCTCTGGGGCCAACGTCCTGACTTTC
TRBJ2-5 | 15 | TRBD2 | . | TRBV10-3 | CAIKTTSGGQETQYF | TGTGCCATCAAAACGACTAGCGGGGGCCAAGAGACCCAGTACTTC
TRBJ2-7 | 14 | . | . | TRBV7-9 | CASSLAGDWYEQYF | TGTGCCAGCAGCTTAGCAGGGGATTGGTACGAGCAGTACTTC
TRBJ2-3 | 13 | . | once | TRBV5-1 | CASSLLRRDSQYF | TGCGCCAGCAGCTTGCTCCGGCGGGATTCACAGTATTTT
TRBJ1-2 | 15 | . | few | TRBV6-5 | CASSYYREGNYGYTF | TGTGCCAGCAGTTACTACCGGGAGGGTAACTATGGCTACACCTTC
TRBJ2-3 | 11 | . | . | TRBV20-1 | CSAPRLDTQYF | TGCAGTGCTCCCCGGCTGGATACGCAGTATTTT
TRBJ2-4 | 20 | TRBD2 | . | TRBV7-8 | CASSLLASGGDGGAKNIQYF | TGTGCCAGCAGCTTATTGGCTAGCGGGGGGGATGGCGGGGCCAAAAACATTCAGTACTTC
TRBJ1-6 | 13 | . | . | TRBV4-1 | CASSQEKNSPLHF | TGCGCCAGCAGCCAAGAGAAGAATTCACCCCTCCACTTT
TRBJ2-2 | 14 | TRBD1 | . | TRBV5-4 | CASSWDREFGELFF | TGTGCCAGCAGCTGGGACAGGGAGTTCGGGGAGCTGTTTTTT
TRBJ1-2 | 14 | . | once | TRBV4-3 | CASSQVGGLGGYTF | TGCGCCAGCAGCCAAGTGGGTGGGTTGGGAGGCTACACCTTC
TRBJ1-4 | 15 | . | . | TRBV7-8 | CASSPRTALNEKLFF | TGTGCCAGCAGCCCGCGGACGGCCCTTAATGAAAAACTGTTTTTT
TRBJ2-3 | 19 | TRBD2 | . | TRBV4-2 | CASSQYLTSGGAGGDTQYF | TGTGCCAGCAGCCAGTACCTAACTAGCGGGGGGGCCGGGGGTGATACGCAGTATTTT
TRBJ1-2 | 14 | . | . | TRBV27 | CATRFAGGNGGYTF | TGTGCCACCCGGTTCGCCGGCGGAAACGGAGGCTACACCTTC
TRBJ2-7 | 14 | . | . | TRBV19 | CASRTDSSSYEQYF | TGTGCCAGTAGAACTGACAGTTCCTCCTACGAGCAGTACTTC
TRBJ1-2 | 14 | . | . | TRBV30 | CAWSVRQGRSGYTF | TGTGCCTGGAGTGTACGGCAGGGTAGATCTGGCTACACCTTC
TRBJ1-5 | 16 | . | . | TRBV19 | CASSILTGKSNQPQHF | TGTGCCAGTAGTATCTTGACAGGTAAAAGCAATCAGCCCCAGCATTTT
TRBJ2-5 | 15 | . | once | TRBV19 | CASRKVSGYQETQYF | TGTGCCAGTAGGAAGGTTAGCGGATACCAAGAGACCCAGTACTTC